Sequencing of this T cell receptor (beta chain) was carried out in a study of blood T cells in healthy people across ages. Overall study results and limits: As age increased, TCR beta diversity per million T cells fell in a roughly linear fashion. Any changes in expanded clonotypes were possibly confounded, as donor CMV status remained unknown.

Each donor had 7.5 to 10 milliliters of peripheral blood drawn. PBMCs, at least 6.5 million per sample, were isolated. The use of a sample-barcoded 5' primer and a J-beta primer mix characterized a second PCR of about 6 to 11 cycles. TCRdb redid the calling of the 5' RACE reads with MiXCR, one entry per CDR3 protein. Of roughly 900,000 distinct CDR3 sequences listed, roughly 50% are singletons. On this clonotype itself: The antigen remains unidentified.

Germline-derived CDR1 and CDR2 are SEHNR and FQNEAQ (reference sequence). The V end lost 5 bases, the J end lost 6 bases, and 11 bases lay between the germline ends. The CDR3 is made up of 14 amino acids. This receptor was taken from a man aged 25-45 years in good health. The sequencing sample was made of blood. The V gene is TRBV7-9, the J gene TRBJ1-6, with unresolved D. CDR3 protein: CASSVDSINSPLHF. CDR3 nucleotides: TGTGCCAGCAGCGTCGATAGTATTAATTCACCCCTCCACTTT.